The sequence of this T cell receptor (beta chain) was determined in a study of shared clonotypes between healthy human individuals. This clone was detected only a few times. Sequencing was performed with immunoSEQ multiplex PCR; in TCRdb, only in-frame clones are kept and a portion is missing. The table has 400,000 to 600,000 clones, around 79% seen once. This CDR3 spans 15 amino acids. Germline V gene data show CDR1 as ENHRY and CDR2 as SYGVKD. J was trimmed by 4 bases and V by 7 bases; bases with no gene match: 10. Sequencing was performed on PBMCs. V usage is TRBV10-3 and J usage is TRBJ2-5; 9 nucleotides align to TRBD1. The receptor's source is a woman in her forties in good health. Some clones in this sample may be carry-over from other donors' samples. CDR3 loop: CAINSGQGGVETQYF. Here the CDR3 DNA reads TGTGCCATCAACTCGGGACAGGGTGGTGTAGAGACCCAGTACTTC.